This T cell receptor beta chain was recovered during a study of blood T cell repertoires in COVID-19. Overall study context: Material from acute and convalescent COVID-19 was sourced from the United States, Italy and Spain. T cells, B-cell-depleted T cells, or PBMCs supplied cDNA or gDNA.

The CDR3 is made up of 16 amino acids. The germline CDR1 and CDR2 sequences are LNHDA and SQIVND (reference sequence). The trim removed 11 bases at V and 2 bases at J, leaving 13 bases unmatched. In the authors' workflow: Researchers report that nucleated cell counts were estimated from reference gene primer amplification. The data were produced by immunoSEQ multiplex PCR, yet TCRdb's version contains in-frame clones alone and is incomplete. The DNA was the basis for D and trimming; V, J and clone size are from that table. The table has under 40,000 clones, roughly 91% seen once. Sequenced sample: peripheral blood. The clonotype originates from a man between 60 and 75 years old with active COVID-19. The chain uses TRBV19 and TRBJ2-1; 9 nucleotides agree with TRBD2. The CDR3, as DNA: TGTGCCTCTAGTAGGTGGGCGGGGGGGGCCTACAATGAGCAGTTCTTC. The encoded protein is CASSRWAGGAYNEQFF.